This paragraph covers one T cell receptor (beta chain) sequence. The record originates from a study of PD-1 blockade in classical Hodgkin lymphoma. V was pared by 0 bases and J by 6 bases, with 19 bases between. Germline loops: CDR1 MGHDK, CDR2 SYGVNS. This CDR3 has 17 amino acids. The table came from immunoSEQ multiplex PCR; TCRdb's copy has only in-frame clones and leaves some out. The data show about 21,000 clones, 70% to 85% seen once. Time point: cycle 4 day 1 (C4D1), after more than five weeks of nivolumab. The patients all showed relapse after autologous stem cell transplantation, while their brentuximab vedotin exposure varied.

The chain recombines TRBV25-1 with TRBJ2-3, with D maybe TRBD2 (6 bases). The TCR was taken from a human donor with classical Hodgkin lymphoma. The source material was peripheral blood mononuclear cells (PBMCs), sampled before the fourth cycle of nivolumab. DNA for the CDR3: TGTGCCAGCAGTGAATACGTCGGGGGACCCGCCGGCGATACGCAGTATTTT. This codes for CASSEYVGGPAGDTQYF.